This TCR beta chain was sequenced in a study of response to subunit inactivated influenza vaccine. Study-wide results and caveats: Only a handful of new T cells, the authors suggested, are recruited with each seasonal influenza vaccination.

Losses at the gene ends were 4 bases for V and 10 bases for J; bases not matched to a gene: 14. The CDR3 is 16 amino acids. CDR1 and CDR2 (germline): MNHNS, SASEGT. This clonotype was seen a few times. Its antigen is not identified. MiXCR, run by TCRdb on the RT-PCR reads, gives a single entry per CDR3 protein. The sample consists of roughly 780,000 distinct CDR3 sequences, about a fifth of them appearing once. This TCR was sampled from a man aged 50-60 years who received an inactivated influenza vaccine. V is TRBV6-1 and J is TRBJ2-3, with 10 bases matching TRBD2. Sequencing was performed on PBMCs from blood, taken 5 days after vaccination. The CDR3 sequence is CASSVAPGLAQGAQYF. CDR3 DNA: TGTGCCAGCAGTGTGGCCCCGGGACTAGCGCAAGGTGCGCAGTATTTT.